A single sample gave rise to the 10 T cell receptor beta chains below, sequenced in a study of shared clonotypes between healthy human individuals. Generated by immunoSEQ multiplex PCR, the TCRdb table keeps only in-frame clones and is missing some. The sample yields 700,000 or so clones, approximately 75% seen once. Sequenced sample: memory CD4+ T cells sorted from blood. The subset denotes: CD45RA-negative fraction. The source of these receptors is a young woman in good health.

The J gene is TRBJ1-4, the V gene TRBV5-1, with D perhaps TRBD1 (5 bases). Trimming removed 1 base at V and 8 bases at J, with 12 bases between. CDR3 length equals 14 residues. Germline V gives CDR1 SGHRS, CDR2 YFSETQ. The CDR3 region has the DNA TGCGCCAGCAGCTTGTTAGGGGTTCGGGAAAAACTGTTTTTT. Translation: CASSLLGVREKLFF. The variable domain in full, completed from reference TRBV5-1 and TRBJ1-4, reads KAGVTQTPRYLIKTRGQQVTLSCSPISGHRSVSWYQQTPGQGLQFLFEYFSETQRNKGNFPGRFSGRQFSNSRSEMNVSTLELGDSALYLCASSLLGVREKLFFGSGTQLSVL.

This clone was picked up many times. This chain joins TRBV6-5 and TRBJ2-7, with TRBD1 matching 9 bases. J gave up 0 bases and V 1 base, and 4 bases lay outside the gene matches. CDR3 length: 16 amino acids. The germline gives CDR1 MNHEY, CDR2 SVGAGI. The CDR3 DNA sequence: TGTGCCAGCAGTTACTATGGGACAGGGTTCTCCTACGAGCAGTACTTC. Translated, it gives CASSYYGTGFSYEQYF.

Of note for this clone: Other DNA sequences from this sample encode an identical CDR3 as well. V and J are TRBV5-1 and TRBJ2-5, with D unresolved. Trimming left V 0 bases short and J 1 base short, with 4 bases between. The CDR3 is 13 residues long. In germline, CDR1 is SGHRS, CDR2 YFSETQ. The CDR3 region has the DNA TGCGCCAGCAGCTTGGGGAGCCAAGAGACCCAGTACTTC. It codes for CASSLGSQETQYF. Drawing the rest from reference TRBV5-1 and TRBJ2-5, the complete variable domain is KAGVTQTPRYLIKTRGQQVTLSCSPISGHRSVSWYQQTPGQGLQFLFEYFSETQRNKGNFPGRFSGRQFSNSRSEMNVSTLELGDSALYLCASSLGSQETQYFGPGTRLLVL.

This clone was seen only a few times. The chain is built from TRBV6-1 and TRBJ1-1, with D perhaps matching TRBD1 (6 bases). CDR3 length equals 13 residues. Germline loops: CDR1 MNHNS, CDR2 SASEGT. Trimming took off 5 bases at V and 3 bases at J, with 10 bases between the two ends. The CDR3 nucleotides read TGTGCCAGCAGTATAGGGGGTTACACTGAAGCTTTCTTT. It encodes CASSIGGYTEAFF.

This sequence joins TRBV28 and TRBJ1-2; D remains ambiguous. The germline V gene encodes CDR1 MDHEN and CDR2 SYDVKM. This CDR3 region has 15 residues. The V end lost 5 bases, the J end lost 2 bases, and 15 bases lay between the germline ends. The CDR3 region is CASSTRGGSNYGYTF. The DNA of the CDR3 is TGTGCCAGCAGTACCCGGGGTGGATCGAACTATGGCTACACCTTC.

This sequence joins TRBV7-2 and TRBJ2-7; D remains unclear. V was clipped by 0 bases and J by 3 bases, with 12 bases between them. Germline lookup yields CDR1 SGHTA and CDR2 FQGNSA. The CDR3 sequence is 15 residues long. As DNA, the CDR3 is TGTGCCAGCAGCTTAGCTTTCAACCTGGACTACGAGCAGTACTTC. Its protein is CASSLAFNLDYEQYF. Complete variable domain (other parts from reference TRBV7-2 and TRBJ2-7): GAGVSQSPSNKVTEKGKDVELRCDPISGHTALYWYRQSLGQGLEFLIYFQGNSAPDKSGLPSDRFSAERTGGSVSTLTIQRTQQEDSAVYLCASSLAFNLDYEQYFGPGTRLTVT.

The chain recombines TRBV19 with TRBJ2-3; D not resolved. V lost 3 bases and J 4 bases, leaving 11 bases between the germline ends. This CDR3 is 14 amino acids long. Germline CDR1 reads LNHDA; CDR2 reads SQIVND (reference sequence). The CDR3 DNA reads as TGTGCCAGTAGTATCAGCCAGGACCCAGATACGCAGTATTTT. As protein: CASSISQDPDTQYF.

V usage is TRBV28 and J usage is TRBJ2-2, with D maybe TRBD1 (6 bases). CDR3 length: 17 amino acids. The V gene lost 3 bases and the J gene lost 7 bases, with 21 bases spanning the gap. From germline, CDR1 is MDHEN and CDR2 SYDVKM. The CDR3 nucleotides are TGTGCCAGCAGTTTGGATGGGTCTGGACAGCATGGCGGGGAGCTGTTTTTT. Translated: CASSLDGSGQHGGELFF.

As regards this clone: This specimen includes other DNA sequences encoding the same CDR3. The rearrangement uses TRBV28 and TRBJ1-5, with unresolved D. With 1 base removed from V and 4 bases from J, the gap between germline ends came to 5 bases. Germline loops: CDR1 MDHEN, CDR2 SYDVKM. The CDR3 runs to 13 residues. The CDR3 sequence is CASSLYANQPQHF. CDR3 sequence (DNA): TGTGCCAGCAGTTTATATGCAAATCAGCCCCAGCATTTT.

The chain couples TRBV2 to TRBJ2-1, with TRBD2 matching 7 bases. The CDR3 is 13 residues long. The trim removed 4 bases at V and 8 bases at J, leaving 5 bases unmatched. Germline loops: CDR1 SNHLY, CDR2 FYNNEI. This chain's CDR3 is CASSGGTNDEQFF. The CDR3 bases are TGTGCCAGCAGTGGCGGGACTAACGATGAGCAGTTCTTC.